This TCR beta chain was identified during a study of blood T cell repertoires in COVID-19. Study-level information: The United States, Italy and Spain provided the acute and convalescent COVID-19 samples. PBMCs, B-cell-depleted T cells, or T cells provided the cDNA or gDNA that made up the material.

The CDR3 sequence is 14 residues long. The V and J ends lost 4 bases and 0 bases respectively, with 11 bases between them. Germline CDR1 and CDR2: SGDLS and YYNGEE. In the original workflow: Counts of nucleated cells, estimated from reference gene primer amplification, were obtained. Measured with immunoSEQ multiplex PCR; TCRdb has only the in-frame clones, and not every one. That table gives V, J and clone size, and the DNA gave D and trimming. Of 150,000 or so clones detected, 65% to 85% appear once; the ten largest clones hold approximately 10%. The sequence was obtained from a man in his 60s with active or convalescent COVID-19. The specimen sequenced was peripheral blood. The chain employs TRBV9 and TRBJ2-7; TRBD2 might be the D (6 bases). The CDR3 nucleotides read TGTGCCAGCAGCACGGGGGTCTTCTCCTACGAGCAGTACTTC. Translating it yields CASSTGVFSYEQYF.